What follows are 10 T cell receptor beta chains derived from one specimen sequenced in a study of spatial heterogeneity in lung cancer. The time point denotes: sample taken at primary tumor resection. Unsorted samples of tumor, nontumor lung or frozen PBMC had their whole RNA sequenced. From the 5' RACE reads, TCRdb called clonotypes with MiXCR, one entry per CDR3 protein. This sample has tens of thousands of distinct CDR3 sequences, with approximately 20% found just once. Source: PBMCs, taken at surgery. The receptors stem from a male donor with early-stage non-small cell lung cancer.

This clonotype appeared many times. This chain uses TRBV18 with TRBJ2-4; D gene unclear. V was trimmed by 2 bases and J by 0 bases, leaving 8 bases between them. Germline V gene sequence: CDR1 KGHSH, CDR2 LQKENI. The CDR3 is 15 residues long. CDR3 loop: CASSPALLAKNIQYF. The CDR3 bases are TGTGCCAGCTCACCAGCACTACTAGCCAAAAACATTCAGTACTTC.

The V gene is TRBV3-1, the J gene TRBJ2-7; a weak D match, TRBD2 (6 bases). Germline V lookup: CDR1 LGHDT, CDR2 YNNKEL (reference sequence). CDR3 size: 15 residues. The V end lost 5 bases, the J end lost 6 bases, and 20 bases lay between the germline ends. CDR3 residues: CASSFLATGIREQYF. CDR3 DNA: TGTGCCAGCAGCTTTCTAGCGACGGGGATTCGCGAGCAGTACTTC.

This clonotype was counted between two and nine times. The chain joins TRBV19 to TRBJ1-1; 8 bases fit TRBD1. The CDR3 has 13 residues. V trimming: 5 bases; J trimming: 4 bases; junction bases outside the gene matches: 3. Germline V gives CDR1 LNHDA, CDR2 SQIVND (reference sequence). For the CDR3, the DNA is TGTGCCAGTAGTGCCGGGACAGGCACTGAAGCTTTCTTT. Amino acid sequence: CASSAGTGTEAFF.

At least ten counts were recorded for this clonotype. V usage is TRBV5-4 and J usage is TRBJ2-3; a possible D gene is TRBD2 (6 bases). Germline-derived CDR1 and CDR2 are SGHNT and YYREEE (reference sequence). The CDR3 is 15 amino acids. V lost 0 bases and J lost 4, with 12 bases in between. CDR3 sequence reads: CASSLGPGVADTQYF. CDR3 bases: TGTGCCAGCAGCTTGGGTCCGGGAGTCGCAGATACGCAGTATTTT.

The chain uses TRBV7-2 and TRBJ2-1; D is undetermined. Trimming shortened V by 5 bases and J by 7 bases, and 9 bases separated the two germline ends. CDR3 length: 12 amino acids. Germline V CDR1 and CDR2: SGHTA, FQGNSA. The CDR3: CASSQRANEQFF. CDR3 DNA: TGTGCCAGCAGCCAAAGGGCAAATGAGCAGTTCTTC.

CDR3 nucleotides: TGCGCCAGCAGCTTGGCCGGGCCGGGAGGCTACACCTTC. Translating it yields CASSLAGPGGYTF. The V and J genes are TRBV5-1 and TRBJ1-2, with no clear D. The V gene lost 0 bases and the J gene lost 8 bases, with 11 bases spanning the gap. The CDR3 sequence is 13 residues long. CDR1 is SGHRS, CDR2 YFSETQ, per germline.

This clonotype came up many times. V usage is TRBV18 and J usage is TRBJ1-1, with D unclear. V gave up 3 bases and J gave up 2 bases, with 10 bases separating them. The CDR3 contains 14 residues. Germline V lookup: CDR1 KGHSH, CDR2 LQKENI. The CDR3 region is CASSPTTSNTEAFF. CDR3 DNA: TGTGCCAGCTCACCGACAACTTCCAACACTGAAGCTTTCTTT.

The chain carries TRBV29-1 and TRBJ1-6, with a possible D match to TRBD1 (6 bases). The CDR3 contains 14 residues. The V gene lost 6 bases and the J gene lost 7 bases, with 16 bases spanning the gap. Germline values: CDR1 SQVTM, CDR2 ANQGSEA. The DNA of the CDR3 is TGCAGCGTAACTACAGGGTGGAACAATTCACCCCTCCACTTT. Residues: CSVTTGWNNSPLHF. Full variable domain (remainder filled in from reference TRBV29-1 and TRBJ1-6): SAVISQKPSRDICQRGTSLTIQCQVDSQVTMMFWYRQQPGQSLTLIATANQGSEATYESGFVIDKFPISRPNLTFSTLTVSNMSPEDSSIYLCSVTTGWNNSPLHFGNGTRLTVT.

The chain employs TRBV20-1 and TRBJ2-3; D not resolved. Per the germline V gene, CDR1 is DFQATT and CDR2 is SNEGSKA (reference sequence). Trimming stripped 0 bases from V and 7 bases from J, with 8 bases between. CDR3 size: 12 residues. The CDR3 sequence is CSARDREYTQYF. Written as DNA, the CDR3 is TGCAGTGCTAGAGATAGAGAGTATACGCAGTATTTT.

The V gene is TRBV20-1, the J gene TRBJ2-5; D is perhaps TRBD1 (5 bases). The CDR3 spans 17 residues. Germline assignment: CDR1 DFQATT and CDR2 SNEGSKA (reference sequence). The V gene lost 5 bases and the J gene lost 2 bases, with 24 bases spanning the gap. CDR3 DNA sequence: TGCAGTGCTGCGCGCAGAAAGCAGACAGTAGCACAAGAGACCCAGTACTTC. Residues: CSAARRKQTVAQETQYF.